Listed below are T cell receptor beta chains from one sample, sequenced in a study of neurological immune-mediated disorders. MiXCR was run by TCRdb on the 5' RACE reads, yielding one entry per CDR3 protein. In the table there are tens of thousands of distinct CDR3 sequences, over 4% of which are singletons. The source material was PBMCs. Receptors were obtained from a human donor with multiple sclerosis. The donor label of this sample is uncertain. Both conserved end residues are trimmed from each CDR3. A row's size may be missing; if present it is once, few, many or a size class.

j_call: TRBJ2-7
clone_size: many
v_call: TRBV27
cdr3_aa: ASSFSRDYEQY

j_call: TRBJ1-1
clone_size: many
v_call: TRBV25-1
cdr3_aa: ARRHQNTEAF

j_call: TRBJ2-5
clone_size: many
v_call: TRBV11-2
cdr3_aa: ASSTWTGETQY

j_call: TRBJ1-5
clone_size: many
v_call: TRBV12-3/TRBV12-4
cdr3_aa: ASSLDRQPQH

j_call: TRBJ2-6
clone_size: many
v_call: TRBV5-1
cdr3_aa: ASSLGLGANVLT

j_call: TRBJ1-1
clone_size: many
v_call: TRBV5-1
cdr3_aa: ASSLVGLNTEAF

j_call: TRBJ2-2
clone_size: .
v_call: TRBV5-6
cdr3_aa: ANRHLTGNTGELF

j_call: TRBJ2-7
clone_size: many
v_call: TRBV6-6
cdr3_aa: ASSYSSPDVSYEQY

j_call: TRBJ2-7
clone_size: many
v_call: TRBV5-1
cdr3_aa: ASSWTGPREQY

j_call: TRBJ2-1
clone_size: many
v_call: TRBV20-1
cdr3_aa: SARVNLAGVYNEQF

j_call: TRBJ1-4
clone_size: many
v_call: TRBV7-2
cdr3_aa: ASSQRRSADPSSEKLF

j_call: TRBJ2-1
clone_size: few
v_call: TRBV2
cdr3_aa: ASRVLGNEQF

j_call: TRBJ2-4
clone_size: many
v_call: TRBV20-1
cdr3_aa: SALDRGDKNIQY

j_call: TRBJ2-7
clone_size: many
v_call: TRBV5-1
cdr3_aa: ASSWVGGGNEQY